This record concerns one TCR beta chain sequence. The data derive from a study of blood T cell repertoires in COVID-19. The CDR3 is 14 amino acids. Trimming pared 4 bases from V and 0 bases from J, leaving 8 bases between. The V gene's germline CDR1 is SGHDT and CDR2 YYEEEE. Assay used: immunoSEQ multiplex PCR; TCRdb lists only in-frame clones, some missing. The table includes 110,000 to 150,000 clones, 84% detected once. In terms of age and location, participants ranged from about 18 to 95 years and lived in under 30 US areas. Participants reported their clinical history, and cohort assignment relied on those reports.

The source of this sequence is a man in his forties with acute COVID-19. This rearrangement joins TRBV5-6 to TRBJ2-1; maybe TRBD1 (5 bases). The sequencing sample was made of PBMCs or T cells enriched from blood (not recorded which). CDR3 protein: CASSDDSSYNEQFF. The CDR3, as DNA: TGTGCCAGCAGCGATGACAGCTCCTACAATGAGCAGTTCTTC.